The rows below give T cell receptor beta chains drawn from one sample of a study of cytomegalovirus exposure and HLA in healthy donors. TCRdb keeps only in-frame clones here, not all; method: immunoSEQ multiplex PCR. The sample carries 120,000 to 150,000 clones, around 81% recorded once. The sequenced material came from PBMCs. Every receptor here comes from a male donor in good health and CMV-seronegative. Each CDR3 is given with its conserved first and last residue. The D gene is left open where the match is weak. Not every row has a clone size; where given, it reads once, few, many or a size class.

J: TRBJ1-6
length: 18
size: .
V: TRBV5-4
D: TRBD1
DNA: TGTGCCAGCAGCCCGGGGACAGGGGGGAGCTCCTATAATTCACCCCTCCACTTT
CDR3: CASSPGTGGSSYNSPLHF

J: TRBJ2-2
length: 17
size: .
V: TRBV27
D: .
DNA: TGTGCCAGCAGTTTAACCGCCGGGACAACGAACACCGGGGAGCTGTTTTTT
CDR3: CASSLTAGTTNTGELFF

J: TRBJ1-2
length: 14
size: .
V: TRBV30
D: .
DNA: TGTGCCTGGAGTGTAAACGTAAGAGATTATGGCTACACCTTC
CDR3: CAWSVNVRDYGYTF

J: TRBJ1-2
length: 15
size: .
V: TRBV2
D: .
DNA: TGTGCCAGCAGTGAACCGGACAGTATTTACTATGGCTACACCTTC
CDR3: CASSEPDSIYYGYTF

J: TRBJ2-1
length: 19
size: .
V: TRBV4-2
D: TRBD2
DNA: TGTGCCAGCAGTCCTACTAGCGGGGTTGGTGCTTGGGCCTACAATGAGCAGTTCTTC
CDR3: CASSPTSGVGAWAYNEQFF

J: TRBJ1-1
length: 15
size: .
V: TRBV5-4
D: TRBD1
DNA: TGTGCCAGCAGCGAGGGACAGACGCCGAACACTGAAGCTTTCTTT
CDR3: CASSEGQTPNTEAFF

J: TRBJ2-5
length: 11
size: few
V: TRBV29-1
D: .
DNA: TGCAGCGTTGAAGGGGGCGAGACCCAGTACTTC
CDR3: CSVEGGETQYF

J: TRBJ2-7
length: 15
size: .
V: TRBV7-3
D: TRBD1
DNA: TGTGCCAGCAGCCATACAGGGGCCTCCTCCTACGAGCAGTACTTC
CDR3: CASSHTGASSYEQYF

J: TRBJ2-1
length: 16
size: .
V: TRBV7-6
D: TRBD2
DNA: TGTGCCAGCAGCTTCACTACTAGCGGCCTAGGCGGAGAGCAGTTCTTC
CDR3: CASSFTTSGLGGEQFF

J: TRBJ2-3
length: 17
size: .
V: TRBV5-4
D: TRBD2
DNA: TGTGCCAGCAGCTTCGGGGGGGCCAAAGCTAGCACAGATACGCAGTATTTT
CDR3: CASSFGGAKASTDTQYF

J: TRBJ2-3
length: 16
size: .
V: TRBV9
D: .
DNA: TGTGCCAGCAGCGGCGGGACTTTCCAAAGCACAGATACGCAGTATTTT
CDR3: CASSGGTFQSTDTQYF

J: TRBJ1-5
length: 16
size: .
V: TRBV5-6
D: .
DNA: TGTGCCAGCAGCTTGGGTGCGGGGGCGCGCAATCAGCCCCAGCATTTT
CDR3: CASSLGAGARNQPQHF

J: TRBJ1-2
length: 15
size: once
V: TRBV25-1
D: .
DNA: TGTGCCAGCATTCCATCGGGCAGGGATATGGGTGGCTACACCTTC
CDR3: CASIPSGRDMGGYTF

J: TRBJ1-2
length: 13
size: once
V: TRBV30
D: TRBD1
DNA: TGTGCCTGGAGGGGACAGGGAAACTATGGCTACCCCTTC
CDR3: CAWRGQGNYGYPF

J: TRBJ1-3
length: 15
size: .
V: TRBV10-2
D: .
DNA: TGCGCCAGCAGTGGTGCCGGGGGGCCTGGAAACACCATATATTTT
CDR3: CASSGAGGPGNTIYF

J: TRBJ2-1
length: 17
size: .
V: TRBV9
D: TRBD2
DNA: TGTGCCAGCAGCGGGGGACTAGCGGGAGGGACTTACAATGAGCAGTTCTTC
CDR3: CASSGGLAGGTYNEQFF

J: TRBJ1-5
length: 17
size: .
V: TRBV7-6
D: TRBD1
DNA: TGTGCCAGCAGCTTATCACCCCCGGGACAGGGTTACACAGCCCAGCATTTT
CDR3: CASSLSPPGQGYTAQHF

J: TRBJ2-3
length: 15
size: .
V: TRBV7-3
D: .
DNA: TGTGCCAGCAGCTTAGTGGGGGCTAGCACAGATACGCAGTATTTT
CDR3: CASSLVGASTDTQYF

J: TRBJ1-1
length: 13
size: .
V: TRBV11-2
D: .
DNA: TGTGCCAGCAGCCCTCACATGAACACTGAAGCTTTCTTT
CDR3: CASSPHMNTEAFF

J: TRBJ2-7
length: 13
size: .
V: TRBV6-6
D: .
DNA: TGTGCCAGCAGTATTCGCGGCTCCTACGAGCAGTACTTC
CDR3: CASSIRGSYEQYF

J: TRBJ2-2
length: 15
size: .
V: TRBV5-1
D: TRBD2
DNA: TGCGCCAGCAGCCCCCGGGGCGGGGGCACCGGGGAGCTGTTTTTT
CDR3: CASSPRGGGTGELFF

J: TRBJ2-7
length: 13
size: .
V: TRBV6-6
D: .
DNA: TGTGCCAGCAGGGGGGACAAATCCTACGAGCAGTACTTC
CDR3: CASRGDKSYEQYF

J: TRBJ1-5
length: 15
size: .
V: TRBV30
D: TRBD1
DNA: TGTGCCTGGAGTCCGGGGACAGGGGGGATTCAGCCCCAGCATTTT
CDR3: CAWSPGTGGIQPQHF

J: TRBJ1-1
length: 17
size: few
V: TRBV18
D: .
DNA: TGTGCCAGCTCACCAAGGGGCATAGATGCAGGGTCGGCTGAAGCTTTCTTT
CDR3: CASSPRGIDAGSAEAFF

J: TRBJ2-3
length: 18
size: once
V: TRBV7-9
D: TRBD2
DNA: TGTGCCAGCAGTTCAAGTGGACTAGCGGGAGTCCGGACAGATACGCAGTATTTT
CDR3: CASSSSGLAGVRTDTQYF

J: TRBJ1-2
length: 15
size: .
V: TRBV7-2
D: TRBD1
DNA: TGTGCCAGCAGCTTAGAACCCCAGGGGGCCTATGGCTACACCTTC
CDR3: CASSLEPQGAYGYTF

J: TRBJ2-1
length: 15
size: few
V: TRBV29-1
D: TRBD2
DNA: TGCAGCGTTGAAAGTCTACTAGCGCGGCTTAATGAGCAGTTCTTC
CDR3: CSVESLLARLNEQFF

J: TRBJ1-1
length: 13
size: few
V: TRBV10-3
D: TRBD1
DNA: TGTGCCATCAGCCCCGGGACAGGGCTGGAAGCTTTCTTT
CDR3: CAISPGTGLEAFF

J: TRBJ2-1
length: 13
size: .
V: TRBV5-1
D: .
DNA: TGCGCCAGCAAGGGGGGAGGGGTAAATGAGCAGTTCTTC
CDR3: CASKGGGVNEQFF

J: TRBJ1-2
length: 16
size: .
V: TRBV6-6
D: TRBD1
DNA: TGTGCCAGCAGTTACTCGACAGGGGACGCTAACTATGGCTACACCTTC
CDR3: CASSYSTGDANYGYTF

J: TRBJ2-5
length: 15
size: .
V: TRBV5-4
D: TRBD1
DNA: TGTGCCAGCAGCTCAGGACAGGGGGCGCGGGAGACCCAGTACTTC
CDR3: CASSSGQGARETQYF

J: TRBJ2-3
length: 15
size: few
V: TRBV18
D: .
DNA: TGTGCCAGCTCACCGCAGGCTTCTAGCACAGATACGCAGTATTTT
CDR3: CASSPQASSTDTQYF

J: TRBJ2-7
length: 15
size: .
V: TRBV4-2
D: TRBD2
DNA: TGTGCCAGCAGCCAAGATAGGAGCGGGAGCTCCGAGCAGTACTTC
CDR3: CASSQDRSGSSEQYF

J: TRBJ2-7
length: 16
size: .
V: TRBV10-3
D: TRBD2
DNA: TGTGCCATCAGAAACTCCCGACTAGCGGGCTCCTACGAGCAGTACTTC
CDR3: CAIRNSRLAGSYEQYF

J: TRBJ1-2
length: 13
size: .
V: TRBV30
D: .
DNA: TGTGCCTGGAGTGGTTCGGGATACTATGGCTACACCTTC
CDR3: CAWSGSGYYGYTF

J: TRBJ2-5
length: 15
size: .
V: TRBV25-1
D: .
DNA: TGTGCCAGCAGTGAATCCCCGCCGGGGCAAGAGACCCAGTACTTC
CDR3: CASSESPPGQETQYF

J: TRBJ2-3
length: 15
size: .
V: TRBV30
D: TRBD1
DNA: TGTGCCGCAGACACCGGGACAGGGGTCGTAGATACGCAGTATTTT
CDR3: CAADTGTGVVDTQYF

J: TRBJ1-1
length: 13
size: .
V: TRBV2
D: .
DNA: TGTGCCAGCAGAACCACAATGAACACTGAAGCTTTCTTT
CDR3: CASRTTMNTEAFF

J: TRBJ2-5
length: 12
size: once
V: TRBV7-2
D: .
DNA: TGTGCCAGCAGCCCCACTTCCGAGACCCAGTACTTC
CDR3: CASSPTSETQYF

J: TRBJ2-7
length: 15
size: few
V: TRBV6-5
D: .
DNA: TGTGCCAGCAGTTACGGTCCGGACACGACCTACGAGCAGTACTTC
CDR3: CASSYGPDTTYEQYF

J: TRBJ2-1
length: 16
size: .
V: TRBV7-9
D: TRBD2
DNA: TGTGCCAGCAGCTCCACCACTAGCGTTAAACCCAATGAGCAGTTCTTC
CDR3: CASSSTTSVKPNEQFF

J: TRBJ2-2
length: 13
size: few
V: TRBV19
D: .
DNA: TGTGCCAGTAGTATCCAGGGCTCCGGGGAGCTGTTTTTT
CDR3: CASSIQGSGELFF